This T cell receptor (beta chain) was identified during a study of cytomegalovirus exposure and HLA in healthy donors. The CDR3 is 20 residues long. Unmatched junction bases numbered 12, after V lost 4 bases and J lost 1 base. Germline V CDR1 and CDR2: MDHEN, SYDVKM. 60 Vbeta and 13 Jbeta primers were used in PCR. This table comes from immunoSEQ multiplex PCR, and its TCRdb copy is limited to in-frame clones, with some not included. Among fewer than 200,000 clones, just under 80% were seen once, and the ten largest hold about 1.3%. The chain uses TRBV28 and TRBJ2-3, with 15 bases matching TRBD2. The source material was PBMCs. The TCR originated in a young man in good health and CMV-seronegative. CDR3 loop: CASSSQGLAGGRLGTDTQYF. In DNA form, the CDR3 reads TGTGCCAGCAGTTCCCAGGGACTAGCGGGGGGCCGGCTCGGCACAGATACGCAGTATTTT.